The 19 T cell receptor beta chains below were found in one sample sequenced in a study of shared clonotypes between healthy human individuals. Method: immunoSEQ multiplex PCR; TCRdb's copy keeps in-frame clones and lacks some. The table includes roughly 700,000 clones, less than 85% detected once. Sequenced material: memory CD4+ T cells sorted from blood. The subset here: CD45RA-negative fraction. Every receptor here comes from a woman in her 30s in good health.

This sequence joins TRBV10-1 and TRBJ2-7; 10 nucleotides agree with TRBD2. Looked up from germline, CDR1 is WNHNN and CDR2 is SYGVQD (reference sequence). The CDR3 consists of 16 residues. J gave up 1 base and V 5 bases, and 8 bases lay outside the gene matches. In DNA, the CDR3 is TGCGCCAGCAGTAAGACTAGCGGGCCCCTTTCCTACGAGCAGTACTTC. Translating gives CASSKTSGPLSYEQYF.

The chain links TRBV7-2 to TRBJ1-3; possible D gene TRBD1, 6 bases. Germline values: CDR1 SGHTA, CDR2 FQGNSA. Deletions cut 5 bases from V and 2 bases from J, with 16 bases between. There are 16 residues in the CDR3. CDR3 sequence reads: CASSKLTGGTGNTIYF. The CDR3 nucleotides are TGTGCCAGCAGCAAACTTACGGGGGGCACTGGAAACACCATATATTTT.

About this clone: A read error may explain this, as a much larger clone is one base away. V usage is TRBV7-9 and J usage is TRBJ2-5; 10 bases fit TRBD1. The CDR3 is made up of 15 amino acids. J was trimmed by 2 bases and V by 1 base; bases with no gene match: 1. Germline V lookup: CDR1 SEHNR, CDR2 FQNEAQ (reference sequence). CDR3 nucleotide sequence: TGTGCCAGCAGCTTAGGGACAGGGGGACAAGAGACCCAGTACTTC. It is translated as CASSLGTGGQETQYF.

V usage is TRBV7-7 and J usage is TRBJ2-1; 10 bases map to TRBD2. V shed 5 bases and J 9 bases; nucleotides not matched to a gene: 10. CDR3 length: 15 amino acids. Germline lookup yields CDR1 SSHAT and CDR2 FNYEAQ (reference sequence). The CDR3 spells CASSRGVAGGSEQFF. CDR3 nucleotides: TGTGCCAGCAGCCGCGGAGTAGCGGGAGGCAGTGAGCAGTTCTTC.

CDR3 residues: CASSPETGGYEQYF. The CDR3 bases are TGTGCCAGCAGCCCCGAGACAGGGGGCTACGAGCAGTACTTC. This chain links TRBV9 with TRBJ2-7; TRBD1 matches at 9 bases. With V trimmed by 4 bases and J by 3 bases, 5 bases remained unmatched. There are 14 residues in the CDR3. Per germline, CDR1 SGDLS and CDR2 YYNGEE.

This clone has a handful of counts. The chain joins TRBV5-6 to TRBJ2-7; TRBD2 is a possible D gene (5 bases). Germline V gives CDR1 SGHDT, CDR2 YYEEEE. The CDR3 is made up of 15 amino acids. Trimming pared 2 bases from V and 0 bases from J, leaving 12 bases between. This chain's CDR3 is CASSLGLRPSYEQYF. The CDR3 DNA reads TGTGCCAGCAGCTTAGGACTTAGGCCCTCCTACGAGCAGTACTTC.

This clone was observed a single time. This sample also contains other DNA sequences that code for the same CDR3. The genes are TRBV28 and TRBJ1-2; D not resolved. V was clipped by 2 bases and J by 7 bases, with 5 bases between them. Germline CDR1 reads MDHEN; CDR2 reads SYDVKM. The CDR3 consists of 11 residues. DNA of the CDR3: TGTGCCAGCAGTTTACAGCGTGGCTACACCTTC. This codes for CASSLQRGYTF.

The V gene is TRBV19, the J gene TRBJ2-1; D call uncertain. Germline CDR1 LNHDA, CDR2 SQIVND (reference sequence). CDR3 size: 13 residues. Trimming left V 8 bases short and J 5 bases short, with 13 bases between. The CDR3 DNA reads as TGTGCCAGTTCTACCAGTAAAAACAATGAGCAGTTCTTC. Protein: CASSTSKNNEQFF. The full variable domain, in which reference TRBV19 and TRBJ2-1 provide the parts outside the CDR3, is DGGITQSPKYLFRKEGQNVTLSCEQNLNHDAMYWYRQDPGQGLRLIYYSQIVNDFQKGDIAEGYSVSREKKESFPLTVTSAQKNPTAFYLCASSTSKNNEQFFGPGTRLTVL.

In its sample, this clone was seen a few times. This CDR3 is also generated by other DNA sequences in the sample. The V and J genes are TRBV6-6 and TRBJ1-1, with D unresolved. The CDR3 length is 15 residues. The ends were cut back, 0 bases at V and 0 bases at J, with 8 bases in the middle. Germline lookup yields CDR1 MNHNY and CDR2 SVGAGI (reference sequence). CDR3 nucleotides: TGTGCCAGCAGTTACTCAACCGCCTTGAACACTGAAGCTTTCTTT. This encodes CASSYSTALNTEAFF.

This sequence joins TRBV10-2 and TRBJ2-7, with no clear D. This CDR3 spans 13 amino acids. Germline V gene lookup returns CDR1 WSHSY and CDR2 SAAADI. With 3 bases removed from V and 2 bases from J, the gap between germline ends came to 8 bases. CDR3 protein: CASSDIFTYEQYF. The DNA for the CDR3 is TGCGCCAGCAGTGACATTTTTACCTACGAGCAGTACTTC.

J is TRBJ1-2 and V is TRBV4-1; D uncertain. This CDR3 comprises 14 residues. Trimming removed 0 bases from V and 3 bases from J, with 8 bases in between. The germline CDR1 and CDR2 sequences are MGHRA and YSYEKL. The CDR3 loop reads CASSQEQSYYGYTF. The CDR3 bases are TGCGCCAGCAGCCAAGAGCAGTCCTACTATGGCTACACCTTC.

This clone was recorded many times. V and J are TRBV29-1 and TRBJ2-3, with D unclear. With 2 bases removed from V and 0 bases from J, the gap between germline ends came to 6 bases. The CDR3 runs 13 residues. The V gene's germline CDR1 is SQVTM and CDR2 ANQGSEA. CDR3 in DNA: TGCAGCGTTGAAACTCCTAGCACAGATACGCAGTATTTT. Translation gives CSVETPSTDTQYF.

The sample holds one count of this clone. The V and J genes are TRBV11-1 and TRBJ2-4; 8 bases match TRBD2. Germline CDR1 and CDR2: SGHAT and FQDESV (reference sequence). The V segment lost 1 base and the J segment 0 bases; nucleotides outside the gene matches: 8. This CDR3 is built from 18 residues. CDR3: CASSLVSGSSRAKNIQYF. The CDR3 bases are TGTGCCAGCAGCTTAGTCAGCGGGAGTTCCAGAGCCAAAAACATTCAGTACTTC.

The rearrangement uses TRBV2 and TRBJ2-7, with a weak D call TRBD2 (5 bases). This CDR3 is built from 13 residues. Germline CDR1 and CDR2: SNHLY and FYNNEI. V shed 2 bases and J shed 2 bases, with 7 bases lying between them. The CDR3 DNA is TGTGCCAGCAGTGAACACGGGGCCTACGAGCAGTACTTC. It yields the protein CASSEHGAYEQYF.

Notes on this clone: This same CDR3 is encoded by further DNA sequences in the sample. The CDR3 region has the DNA TGTGCCAGCAGTAACCGACAGGGGGGGTCCTACGAGCAGTACTTC. It yields the protein CASSNRQGGSYEQYF. The chain links TRBV6-1 to TRBJ2-7; 9 positions match TRBD1. Looked up from germline, CDR1 is MNHNS and CDR2 is SASEGT. J lost 1 base, V lost 5 bases, and 6 bases had no gene match. The CDR3 sequence is 15 residues long.

V gene TRBV6-1 combines with J gene TRBJ2-2, with D unclear. The V gene's germline CDR1 is MNHNS and CDR2 SASEGT. V was clipped by 5 bases and J by 5 bases, with 9 bases between them. This CDR3 comprises 13 residues. The CDR3 region is CASSSAETGELFF. For the CDR3, the DNA is TGTGCCAGCAGTTCGGCGGAGACCGGGGAGCTGTTTTTT.

Worth noting for this clone: The same CDR3 is also encoded by other DNA sequences in this sample. The chain employs TRBV5-1 and TRBJ1-1; D perhaps matches TRBD1 (6 bases). Germline-derived CDR1 and CDR2 are SGHRS and YFSETQ. CDR3 length equals 14 residues. Trimming removed 3 bases at V and 1 base at J, with 10 bases between. The DNA of the CDR3 is TGCGCCAGCAGCTGGGGACACGAGAACACTGAAGCTTTCTTT. Translating gives CASSWGHENTEAFF. The full variable domain, rest sourced from reference TRBV5-1 and TRBJ1-1, is KAGVTQTPRYLIKTRGQQVTLSCSPISGHRSVSWYQQTPGQGLQFLFEYFSETQRNKGNFPGRFSGRQFSNSRSEMNVSTLELGDSALYLCASSWGHENTEAFFGQGTRLTVV.

The chain has TRBV10-3 and TRBJ1-2; D perhaps matches TRBD1 (5 bases). Trimming removed 3 bases from V and 4 bases from J, with 15 bases in between. CDR1 and CDR2 from the germline V gene are ENHRY and SYGVKD. This CDR3 is 15 amino acids long. This CDR3 is CAISDSTTVTYGYTF. CDR3 bases: TGTGCCATCAGTGACTCTACGACAGTCACCTATGGCTACACCTTC.

The chain couples TRBV6-1 to TRBJ1-1; D gene ambiguous. Trimming cost V 6 bases and J 7 bases, with 12 bases left between them. The germline CDR1 and CDR2 sequences are MNHNS and SASEGT. The CDR3 totals 12 residues. The CDR3 DNA reads TGTGCCAGCAGCCCTCGAGGGCATGAAGCTTTCTTT. Its protein is CASSPRGHEAFF.